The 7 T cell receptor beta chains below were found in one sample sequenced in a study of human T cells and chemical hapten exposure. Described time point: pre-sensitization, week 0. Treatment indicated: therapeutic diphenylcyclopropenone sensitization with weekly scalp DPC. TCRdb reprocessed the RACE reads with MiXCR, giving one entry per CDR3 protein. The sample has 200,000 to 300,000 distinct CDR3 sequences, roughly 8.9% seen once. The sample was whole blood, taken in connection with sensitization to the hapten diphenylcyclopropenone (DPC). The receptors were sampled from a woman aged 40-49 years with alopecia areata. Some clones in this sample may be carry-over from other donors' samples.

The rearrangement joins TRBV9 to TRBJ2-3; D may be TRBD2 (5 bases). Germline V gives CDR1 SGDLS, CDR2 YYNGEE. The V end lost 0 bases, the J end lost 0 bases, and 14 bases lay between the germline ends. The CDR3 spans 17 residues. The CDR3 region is CASSVGTSVASTDTQYF. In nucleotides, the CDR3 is TGTGCCAGCAGCGTAGGGACTTCAGTGGCCAGCACAGATACGCAGTATTTT.

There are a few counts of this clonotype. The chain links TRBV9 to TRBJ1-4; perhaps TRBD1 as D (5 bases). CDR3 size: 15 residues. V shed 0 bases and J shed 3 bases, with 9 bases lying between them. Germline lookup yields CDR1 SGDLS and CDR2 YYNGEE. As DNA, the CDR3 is TGTGCCAGCAGCGTAGATGGGACCGCTAATGAAAAACTGTTTTTT. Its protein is CASSVDGTANEKLFF.

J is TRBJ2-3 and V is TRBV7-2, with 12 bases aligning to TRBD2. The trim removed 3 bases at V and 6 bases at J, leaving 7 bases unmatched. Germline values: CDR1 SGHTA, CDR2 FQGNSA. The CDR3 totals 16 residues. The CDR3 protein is CASSFPTSGRPDTQYF. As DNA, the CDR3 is TGTGCCAGCAGCTTCCCGACTAGCGGGAGACCTGATACGCAGTATTTT.

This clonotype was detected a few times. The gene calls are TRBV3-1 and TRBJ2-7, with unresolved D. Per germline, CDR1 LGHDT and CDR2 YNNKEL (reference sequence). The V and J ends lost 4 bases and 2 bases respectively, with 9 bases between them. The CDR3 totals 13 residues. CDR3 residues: CASSPIGAYEQYF. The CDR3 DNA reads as TGTGCCAGCAGCCCCATCGGAGCCTACGAGCAGTACTTC.

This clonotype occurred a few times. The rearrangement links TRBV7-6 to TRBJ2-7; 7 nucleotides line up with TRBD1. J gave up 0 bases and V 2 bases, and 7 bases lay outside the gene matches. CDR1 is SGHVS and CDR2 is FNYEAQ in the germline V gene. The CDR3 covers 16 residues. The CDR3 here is CASSLHPGQSSYEQYF. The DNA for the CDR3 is TGTGCCAGCAGCTTACACCCGGGACAGAGCTCCTACGAGCAGTACTTC.

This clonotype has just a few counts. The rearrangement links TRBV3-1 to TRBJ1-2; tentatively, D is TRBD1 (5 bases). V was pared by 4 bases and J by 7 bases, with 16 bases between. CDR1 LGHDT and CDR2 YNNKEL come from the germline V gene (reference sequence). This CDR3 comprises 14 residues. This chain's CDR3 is CASSLSGGSGGYTF. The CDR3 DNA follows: TGTGCCAGCAGCCTTTCCGGGGGGAGCGGTGGCTACACCTTC.

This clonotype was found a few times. CDR3 sequence: CSARVGTGNGYTF. The CDR3 nucleotides are TGCAGTGCTAGAGTGGGGACAGGGAATGGCTACACCTTC. The J gene is TRBJ1-2, the V gene TRBV20-1, with TRBD1 matching over 9 bases. Germline V gene data show CDR1 as DFQATT and CDR2 as SNEGSKA (reference sequence). V lost 1 base to trimming and J lost 6 bases; unmatched junction nucleotides: 3. This CDR3 is built from 13 residues.